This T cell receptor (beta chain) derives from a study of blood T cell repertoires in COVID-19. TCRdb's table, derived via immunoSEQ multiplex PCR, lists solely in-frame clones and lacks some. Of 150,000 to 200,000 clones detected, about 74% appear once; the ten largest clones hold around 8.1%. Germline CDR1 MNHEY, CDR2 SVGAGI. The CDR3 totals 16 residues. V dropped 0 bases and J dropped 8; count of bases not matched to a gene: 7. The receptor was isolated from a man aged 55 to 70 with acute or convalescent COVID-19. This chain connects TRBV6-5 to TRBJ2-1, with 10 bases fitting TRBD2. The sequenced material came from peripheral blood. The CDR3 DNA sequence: TGTGCCAGCAGTTACTCTAGCGGGGGGATGGGGGATGAGCAGTTCTTC. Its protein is CASSYSSGGMGDEQFF.